These 12 T cell receptor beta chains were all obtained from the same sample, sequenced in a study of cytotoxic CD8 clonotypes in ibrutinib-treated CLL. The table came from immunoSEQ multiplex PCR; TCRdb's copy has only in-frame clones and leaves some out. The sample yields 11,000 to 15,000 clones, around 60% seen once. The specimen was PBMCs, collected before ibrutinib treatment. The receptors were sampled from a human donor with chronic lymphocytic leukemia.

The chain has TRBV29-1 and TRBJ2-5, with 9 bases aligning to TRBD1. Trimming cost V 6 bases and J 5 bases; bases outside gene matches: 7. In germline, CDR1 is SQVTM, CDR2 ANQGSEA. The CDR3 is made up of 13 amino acids. CDR3 sequence reads: CSVRDRALETQYF. The CDR3 DNA is TGCAGCGTCCGGGACAGGGCTTTGGAGACCCAGTACTTC. Full variable domain (outside the CDR3, taken from reference TRBV29-1 and TRBJ2-5): SAVISQKPSRDICQRGTSLTIQCQVDSQVTMMFWYRQQPGQSLTLIATANQGSEATYESGFVIDKFPISRPNLTFSTLTVSNMSPEDSSIYLCSVRDRALETQYFGPGTRLLVL.

The chain is built from TRBV10-3 and TRBJ1-3; no firm D call. The CDR3 extends over 14 amino acids. V was shortened by 3 bases and J by 1 base, with 7 bases between the two germline ends. The germline V gene has CDR1 ENHRY and CDR2 SYGVKD. The CDR3: CAISDLVSGNTIYF. The CDR3 DNA sequence: TGTGCCATCAGTGATTTGGTTTCTGGAAACACCATATATTTT.

V and J are TRBV5-1 and TRBJ2-3; D assignment may be TRBD1 or TRBD2 (5 bases each). This CDR3 has 15 amino acids. Trimming pared 4 bases from V and 6 bases from J, leaving 18 bases between. Looked up from germline, CDR1 is SGHRS and CDR2 is YFSETQ. The DNA of the CDR3 is TGCGCCAGCAGCCAAGGGTTGGTGGGGGTGGATACGCAGTATTTT. This translates into CASSQGLVGVDTQYF.

CDR3 sequence: CATDIGQGGNQPQHF. The CDR3 DNA reads TGTGCCACCGACATTGGACAGGGTGGCAATCAGCCCCAGCATTTT. J is TRBJ1-5 and V is TRBV10-3; 8 bases map to TRBD1. Losses at the gene ends were 10 bases for V and 2 bases for J; bases not matched to a gene: 10. Germline V gene data show CDR1 as ENHRY and CDR2 as SYGVKD. The CDR3 runs 15 residues.

This chain uses TRBV2 with TRBJ1-2, with D unclear. Germline V lookup: CDR1 SNHLY, CDR2 FYNNEI. V was cut by 7 bases and J by 0 bases, with 12 bases left in between. CDR3 length equals 14 residues. CDR3 protein: CASMQTDTNYGYTF. The CDR3 DNA sequence: TGTGCCAGCATGCAGACCGATACTAACTATGGCTACACCTTC.

The chain carries TRBV27 and TRBJ1-2; weak D call: TRBD1 (5 bases). CDR3 size: 15 residues. CDR1 MNHEY and CDR2 SMNVEV come from the germline V gene (reference sequence). V was shortened by 7 bases and J by 5 bases, with 20 bases between the two germline ends. CDR3 sequence (DNA): TGTGCCAGCACCGGGTGGGGACCCAAGGGGTATGGCTACACCTTC. It is translated as CASTGWGPKGYGYTF.

CDR3 in DNA: TGTGCCAGCAGAGGACAGTTGAATCAGCCCCAGCATTTT. It translates to CASRGQLNQPQHF. J is TRBJ1-5 and V is TRBV2; a weak D match, TRBD1 (6 bases). This CDR3 comprises 13 residues. Germline CDR1 SNHLY, CDR2 FYNNEI. The V and J ends lost 6 bases and 4 bases respectively, with 10 bases between them.

This chain joins TRBV14 and TRBJ1-1; D unclear. The germline CDR1 and CDR2 sequences are SGHDN and FVKESK. This CDR3 has 13 amino acids. Trimming pared 2 bases from V and 1 base from J, leaving 5 bases between. Here the CDR3 reads CASSQIENTEAFF. CDR3 DNA: TGTGCCAGCAGCCAAATTGAGAACACTGAAGCTTTCTTT.

V is TRBV4-3 and J is TRBJ2-7, with TRBD2 matching 7 bases. The CDR3 runs 14 residues. Germline CDR1 LGHNA, CDR2 YSLEER. The V segment lost 0 bases and the J segment 7 bases; nucleotides outside the gene matches: 6. The CDR3 coding sequence is TGCGCCAGCAGCCAAGATGTGGGGGGGTATGAGCAGTACTTC. As protein: CASSQDVGGYEQYF.

The chain employs TRBV19 and TRBJ2-5; the D gene is possibly TRBD2 (6 bases). Per the germline V gene, CDR1 is LNHDA and CDR2 is SQIVND (reference sequence). Between the trimmed V and J ends, which lost 7 bases and 5 bases, there was a span of 20 bases. The CDR3 covers 15 residues. The CDR3 nucleotides are TGTGCCAGTAAAGACTTGGGGAGGTCTTGGGAGACCCAGTACTTC. Its translation is CASKDLGRSWETQYF. Combining the CDR3 with reference TRBV19 and TRBJ2-5 gives the whole variable domain DGGITQSPKYLFRKEGQNVTLSCEQNLNHDAMYWYRQDPGQGLRLIYYSQIVNDFQKGDIAEGYSVSREKKESFPLTVTSAQKNPTAFYLCASKDLGRSWETQYFGPGTRLLVL.

CDR3 protein: CASSSPAGYTYEQYF. The DNA of the CDR3 is TGTGCCAGTAGTAGCCCAGCAGGGTACACCTACGAGCAGTACTTC. The chain links TRBV19 to TRBJ2-7; tentatively, D is TRBD1 (5 bases). CDR1 and CDR2 from the germline V gene are LNHDA and SQIVND (reference sequence). This CDR3 has 15 residues. V gave up 4 bases and J gave up 2 bases, with 15 bases separating them.

This clone was counted between two and nine times. This chain connects TRBV11-2 to TRBJ2-2; unclear D gene. CDR1 and CDR2 from the germline V gene are SGHAT and FQNNGV. This CDR3 contains 15 residues. V was shortened by 3 bases and J by 0 bases, with 8 bases between the two germline ends. Here the CDR3 reads CASSFTYSNTGELFF. The CDR3 nucleotides read TGTGCCAGCAGCTTTACATACTCGAACACCGGGGAGCTGTTTTTT.